These 21 T cell receptor beta chains were sequenced from one sample in a study of control samples from healthy donors and cancer patients. The data were produced by immunoSEQ multiplex PCR, yet TCRdb's version contains in-frame clones alone and is incomplete. The sample holds about 190,000 clones, about 89% seen once. The sequenced sample was blood. Receptors originate from a man aged 25 to 40 in good health.

J is TRBJ1-1 and V is TRBV6-5, with D unresolved. CDR1 and CDR2 from the germline V gene are MNHEY and SVGAGI. CDR3 length equals 14 residues. V dropped 6 bases and J dropped 1 base, with 12 bases sitting between them. CDR3 nucleotides: TGTGCCAGCAGACTTTCTCAGAGGAACACTGAAGCTTTCTTT. This encodes CASRLSQRNTEAFF.

The chain combines TRBV27 with TRBJ1-6; D possibly corresponds to TRBD1 (6 bases). The CDR3 is 12 residues long. Germline CDR1 is MNHEY and CDR2 is SMNVEV (reference sequence). V dropped 5 bases and J dropped 7 bases, with 6 bases sitting between them. DNA of the CDR3: TGTGCCAGCAGTGGGGGCAATTCACCCCTCCACTTT. Protein: CASSGGNSPLHF.

The table lists this clone with a count of one. The chain recombines TRBV9 with TRBJ2-1; 11 bases map to TRBD2. CDR1 and CDR2 (germline): SGDLS, YYNGEE. The J segment lost 4 bases and the V segment lost 2 bases, leaving 11 bases of the junction unmatched. This CDR3 spans 18 amino acids. The CDR3 sequence: CASSVGYSGGAGYNEQFF. In DNA form, the CDR3 reads TGTGCCAGCAGCGTGGGCTATAGCGGGGGGGCCGGGTACAATGAGCAGTTCTTC.

This sequence joins TRBV7-9 and TRBJ2-7, with unresolved D. The germline CDR1 and CDR2 sequences are SEHNR and FQNEAQ (reference sequence). This CDR3 is 12 amino acids long. The V end was cut by 2 bases, the J end by 7 bases, with 9 bases between. CDR3 residues: CASSLNSREQYF. For the CDR3, the DNA is TGTGCCAGCAGCTTAAATTCCAGGGAGCAGTACTTC. Drawing the rest from reference TRBV7-9 and TRBJ2-7, the complete variable domain is DTGVSQNPRHKITKRGQNVTFRCDPISEHNRLYWYRQTLGQGPEFLTYFQNEAQLEKSRLLSDRFSAERPKGSFSTLEIQRTEQGDSAMYLCASSLNSREQYFGPGTRLTVT.

In its sample, this clone was seen once. V gene TRBV4-1 combines with J gene TRBJ1-5; 8 nucleotides line up with TRBD1. The CDR3 has 15 amino acids. The V gene end was trimmed by 4 bases and the J gene end by 9 bases; junction bases not matched to a gene: 11. Looked up from germline, CDR1 is MGHRA and CDR2 is YSYEKL. This CDR3 reads CASSLTGTGEGPQHF. Here the CDR3 DNA reads TGCGCCAGCAGCCTAACCGGGACAGGCGAGGGGCCCCAGCATTTT.

In its sample, this clone was seen once. The chain employs TRBV6-4 and TRBJ1-2; D ambiguous. Germline V gene data show CDR1 as MRHNA and CDR2 as SNTAGT. CDR3 size: 13 residues. V was shortened by 2 bases and J by 8 bases, with 12 bases between the two germline ends. The CDR3 reads CASSDLVSRGYTF. DNA of the CDR3: TGTGCCAGCAGTGACCTAGTGAGTCGGGGCTACACCTTC.

The chain uses TRBV11-2 and TRBJ1-2, with 11 bases aligning to TRBD1. The junction had 3 bases not matched to a gene; V was cut back by 4 bases and J by 2 bases. In germline, CDR1 is SGHAT, CDR2 FQNNGV. This CDR3 has 15 residues. This CDR3 is CASSSRTGGNYGYTF. Here the CDR3 DNA reads TGTGCCAGCAGCTCTCGGACAGGGGGCAACTATGGCTACACCTTC.

This clone was seen a few times. The chain uses TRBV30 and TRBJ2-2, with 9 bases fitting TRBD2. The length of the CDR3 is 14 residues. Trimming removed 5 bases from V and 6 bases from J; junction bases left unmatched: 7. The V gene's germline CDR1 is GTSNPN and CDR2 SVGIG (reference sequence). In DNA, the CDR3 is TGTGCCTGGCAGGGCGGGGGGGCCCCCGGGGAGCTGTTTTTT. Translated: CAWQGGGAPGELFF.

The chain combines TRBV6-1 with TRBJ2-1; D ambiguous. V lost 2 bases and J 11 bases, leaving 7 bases between the germline ends. The CDR3 spans 11 residues. Germline values: CDR1 MNHNS, CDR2 SASEGT. CDR3 in amino acids: CASSETPQQFF. In nucleotides, the CDR3 is TGTGCCAGCAGTGAAACCCCCCAGCAGTTCTTC.

This chain joins TRBV7-9 and TRBJ2-7; D call uncertain. Germline V lookup: CDR1 SEHNR, CDR2 FQNEAQ (reference sequence). The CDR3 contains 12 residues. V was cut by 5 bases and J by 6 bases, with 11 bases left in between. The CDR3 coding sequence is TGTGCCAGCAGCCCGGTCAGCGCCGAGCAGTACTTC. Its protein is CASSPVSAEQYF. Variable domain in full (rest from reference TRBV7-9 and TRBJ2-7): DTGVSQNPRHKITKRGQNVTFRCDPISEHNRLYWYRQTLGQGPEFLTYFQNEAQLEKSRLLSDRFSAERPKGSFSTLEIQRTEQGDSAMYLCASSPVSAEQYFGPGTRLTVT.

The table lists this clone with many counts. The chain has TRBV24-1 and TRBJ1-5; TRBD1 matches at 7 bases. The V segment lost 2 bases and the J segment 1 base; nucleotides outside the gene matches: 7. This CDR3 comprises 17 residues. The germline gives CDR1 KGHDR, CDR2 SFDVKD. The CDR3 DNA is TGTGCCACCAGTGATTCCACAGGGGTTTCGAGCAATCAGCCCCAGCATTTT. Its protein is CATSDSTGVSSNQPQHF.

This chain connects TRBV20-1 to TRBJ2-1; the D gene is possibly TRBD2 (7 bases). V dropped 5 bases and J dropped 7 bases, with 15 bases sitting between them. The germline gives CDR1 DFQATT, CDR2 SNEGSKA (reference sequence). The CDR3 has 13 amino acids. The CDR3 here is CSAGGGARNEQFF. For the CDR3, the DNA is TGCAGTGCTGGTGGGGGGGCGAGGAATGAGCAGTTCTTC.

CDR3 region: CASSMDRGKIYGYTF. The CDR3 nucleotides are TGTGCCAGTAGCATGGACAGGGGAAAGATCTATGGCTACACCTTC. The V and J genes are TRBV19 and TRBJ1-2; 9 bases line up with TRBD1. The V gene's germline CDR1 is LNHDA and CDR2 SQIVND (reference sequence). The V segment lost 6 bases and the J segment 4 bases; nucleotides outside the gene matches: 9. CDR3 length: 15 residues.

The chain has TRBV3-1 (or the pseudogene TRBV3-2) and TRBJ2-3; D possibly matches TRBD1 or TRBD2 (5 bases each). CDR1 is LGHDT, CDR2 YNNKEL, per germline (reference sequence). This CDR3 spans 16 amino acids. V was cut by 4 bases and J by 2 bases, with 16 bases left in between. CDR3: CASSLTGTYNTDTQYF. For the CDR3, the DNA is TGTGCCAGCAGCCTGACCGGGACGTATAACACAGATACGCAGTATTTT.

The CDR3, as DNA: TGTGCCAGCACCTTCTTAAAGACCCAGTACTTC. Encoded protein: CASTFLKTQYF. The rearrangement uses TRBV12-3 or TRBV12-4 and TRBJ2-5; unclear D gene. Trimming stripped 7 bases from V and 6 bases from J, with 9 bases between. The CDR3 has 11 amino acids.

This chain connects TRBV11-2 to TRBJ2-3; 11 nucleotides agree with TRBD2. This CDR3 spans 16 amino acids. Germline CDR1 is SGHAT and CDR2 is FQNNGV. V shed 1 base, J shed 1 base, and the junction held 1 base outside the gene matches. The CDR3 DNA follows: TGTGCCAGCAGCTTAGGACTAGCGGGGCGCACAGATACGCAGTATTTT. Its translation is CASSLGLAGRTDTQYF.

The rearrangement links TRBV5-6 to TRBJ2-2; no clear D gene. V was clipped by 3 bases and J by 1 base, with 7 bases between them. The CDR3 extends over 14 amino acids. Germline V gives CDR1 SGHDT, CDR2 YYEEEE. The CDR3 DNA reads as TGTGCCAGCAGCTCCCCTCAGAACACCGGGGAGCTGTTTTTT. Translation gives CASSSPQNTGELFF.

The count of this clone is one. The gene calls are TRBV9 and TRBJ1-5; 12 bases fit TRBD1. Germline V gene lookup returns CDR1 SGDLS and CDR2 YYNGEE. The CDR3 is made up of 16 amino acids. After removal of 0 bases from V and 7 bases from J, the junction contained 5 bases not matched to a gene. The CDR3 here is CASSVGGQGARQPQHF. Here the CDR3 DNA reads TGTGCCAGCAGCGTAGGGGGACAGGGGGCGCGGCAGCCCCAGCATTTT.

The V gene is TRBV7-2, the J gene TRBJ1-2; D is possibly TRBD1 (6 bases). CDR1 SGHTA and CDR2 FQGNSA come from the germline V gene. V lost 3 bases, J lost 5 bases, and 10 bases lay in between. There are 13 residues in the CDR3. This CDR3 reads CASSLQGSYGYTF. The DNA for the CDR3 is TGTGCCAGCAGCTTGCAGGGGAGTTATGGCTACACCTTC. Variable domain in full (rest from reference TRBV7-2 and TRBJ1-2): GAGVSQSPSNKVTEKGKDVELRCDPISGHTALYWYRQSLGQGLEFLIYFQGNSAPDKSGLPSDRFSAERTGGSVSTLTIQRTQQEDSAVYLCASSLQGSYGYTFGSGTRLTVV.

The genes are TRBV5-1 and TRBJ2-1; weak D call: TRBD2 (5 bases). The germline V gene has CDR1 SGHRS and CDR2 YFSETQ. The CDR3 totals 14 residues. V lost 1 base and J 5 bases, leaving 10 bases between the germline ends. CDR3 nucleotide sequence: TGCGCCAGCAGCTTGCCGGGAAGCAACAATGAGCAGTTCTTC. Translation gives CASSLPGSNNEQFF.

This clone appeared once. This sequence joins TRBV4-2 and TRBJ2-3; the match to TRBD2 covers 10 bases. The CDR3 sequence is 17 residues long. V shed 2 bases, J shed 3 bases, and the junction held 8 bases outside the gene matches. The germline gives CDR1 LGHNA, CDR2 YNFKEQ. CDR3 sequence: CASSQSGGAEITDTQYF. Written as DNA, the CDR3 is TGTGCCAGCAGCCAAAGCGGGGGGGCCGAGATAACAGATACGCAGTATTTT.